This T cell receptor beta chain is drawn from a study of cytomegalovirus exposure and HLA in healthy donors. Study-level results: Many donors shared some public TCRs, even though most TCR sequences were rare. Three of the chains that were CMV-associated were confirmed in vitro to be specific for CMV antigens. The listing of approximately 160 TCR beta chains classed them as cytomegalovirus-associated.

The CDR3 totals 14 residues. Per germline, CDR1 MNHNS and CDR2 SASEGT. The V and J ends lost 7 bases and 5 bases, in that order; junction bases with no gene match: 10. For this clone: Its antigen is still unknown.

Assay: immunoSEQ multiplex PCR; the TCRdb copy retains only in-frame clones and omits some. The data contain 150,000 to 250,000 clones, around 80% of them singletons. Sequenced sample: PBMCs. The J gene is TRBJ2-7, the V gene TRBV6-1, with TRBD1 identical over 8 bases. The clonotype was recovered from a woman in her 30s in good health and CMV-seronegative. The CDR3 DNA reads TGTGCCAGCACTCCATCAGGGGGCAGGAACGAGCAGTACTTC. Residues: CASTPSGGRNEQYF.